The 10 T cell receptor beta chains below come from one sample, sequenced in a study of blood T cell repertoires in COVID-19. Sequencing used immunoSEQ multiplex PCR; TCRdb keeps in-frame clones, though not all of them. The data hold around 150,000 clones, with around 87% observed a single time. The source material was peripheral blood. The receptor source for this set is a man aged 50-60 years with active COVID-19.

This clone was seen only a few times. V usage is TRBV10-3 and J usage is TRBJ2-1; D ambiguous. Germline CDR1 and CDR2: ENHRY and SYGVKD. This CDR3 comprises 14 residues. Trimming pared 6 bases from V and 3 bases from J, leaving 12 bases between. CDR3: CAIRFSNIYNEQFF. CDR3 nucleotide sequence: TGTGCCATCAGATTTAGCAACATCTACAATGAGCAGTTCTTC.

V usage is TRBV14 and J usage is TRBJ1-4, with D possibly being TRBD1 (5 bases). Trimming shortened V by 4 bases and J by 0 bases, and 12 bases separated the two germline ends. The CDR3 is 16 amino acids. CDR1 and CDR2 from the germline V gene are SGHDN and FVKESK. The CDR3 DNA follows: TGTGCCAGCAGCCTTAGCGGGGCTTCAACTAATGAAAAACTGTTTTTT. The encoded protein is CASSLSGASTNEKLFF.

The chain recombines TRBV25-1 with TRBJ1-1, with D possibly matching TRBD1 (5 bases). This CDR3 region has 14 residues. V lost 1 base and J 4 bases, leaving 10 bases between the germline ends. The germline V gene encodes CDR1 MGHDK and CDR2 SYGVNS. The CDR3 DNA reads TGTGCCAGCAGTGAATTATACGGGGGCACTGAAGCTTTCTTT. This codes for CASSELYGGTEAFF.

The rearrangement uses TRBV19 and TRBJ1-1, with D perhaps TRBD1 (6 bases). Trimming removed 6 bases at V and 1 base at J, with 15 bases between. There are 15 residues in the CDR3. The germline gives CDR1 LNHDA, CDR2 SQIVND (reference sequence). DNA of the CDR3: TGTGCCAGTAGCACGGGGGGGCATGGGAACACTGAAGCTTTCTTT. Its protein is CASSTGGHGNTEAFF.

The CDR3 spells CASRDGLAGGFEQFF. The DNA of the CDR3 is TGTGCCAGCAGGGACGGACTAGCGGGGGGGTTTGAGCAGTTCTTC. V gene TRBV2 combines with J gene TRBJ2-1, with 15 bases that match TRBD2. This CDR3 is 15 amino acids long. Germline CDR1 SNHLY, CDR2 FYNNEI. The V and J ends lost 6 bases and 9 bases, in that order; junction bases with no gene match: 6.

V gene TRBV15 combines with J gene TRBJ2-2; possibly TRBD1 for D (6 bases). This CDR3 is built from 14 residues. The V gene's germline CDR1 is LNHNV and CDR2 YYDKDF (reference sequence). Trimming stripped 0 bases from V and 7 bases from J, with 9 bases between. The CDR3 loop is CATSRETTGGELFF. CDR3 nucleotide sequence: TGTGCCACCAGCAGAGAAACGACAGGCGGGGAGCTGTTTTTT.

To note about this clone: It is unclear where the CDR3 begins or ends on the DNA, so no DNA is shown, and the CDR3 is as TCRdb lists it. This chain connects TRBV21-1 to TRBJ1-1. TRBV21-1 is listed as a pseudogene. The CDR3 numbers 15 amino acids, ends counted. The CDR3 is CASSKVAGGATEAFF.

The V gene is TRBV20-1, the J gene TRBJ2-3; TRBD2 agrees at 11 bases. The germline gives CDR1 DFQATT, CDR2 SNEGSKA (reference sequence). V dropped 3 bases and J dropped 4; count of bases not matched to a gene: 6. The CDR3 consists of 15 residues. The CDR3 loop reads CSASSGGAKSDTQYF. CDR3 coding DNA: TGCAGTGCTAGTAGCGGGGGGGCTAAGTCAGATACGCAGTATTTT.

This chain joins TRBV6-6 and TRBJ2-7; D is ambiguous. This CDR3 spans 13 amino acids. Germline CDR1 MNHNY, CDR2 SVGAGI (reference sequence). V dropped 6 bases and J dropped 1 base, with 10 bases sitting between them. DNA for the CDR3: TGTGCCAGCAGGTTTCACGGTTCCTACGAGCAGTACTTC. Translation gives CASRFHGSYEQYF.

The DNA for the CDR3 is TGTGCCAGCAGCTTGGTTAGCTTCGGGGGGATGGGAGAGCAGTTCTTC. This sequence encodes CASSLVSFGGMGEQFF. V usage is TRBV5-6 and J usage is TRBJ2-1, with TRBD2 matching over 7 bases. Germline values: CDR1 SGHDT, CDR2 YYEEEE. After removal of 0 bases from V and 10 bases from J, the junction contained 13 bases not matched to a gene. The CDR3 is 16 residues long. Full variable domain (remainder filled in from reference TRBV5-6 and TRBJ2-1): DAGVTQSPTHLIKTRGQQVTLRCSPKSGHDTVSWYQQALGQGPQFIFQYYEEEERQRGNFPDRFSGHQFPNYSSELNVNALLLGDSALYLCASSLVSFGGMGEQFFGPGTRLTVL.